Included here is one T cell receptor (beta chain) sequence, with context. This clonotype was recorded a few times. The antigen this receptor binds is unknown. Base qualities are missing; no much larger clone stands one base away. The sample comes from a study of T cells in Graves' hyperthyroidism and ophthalmopathy (dated by TCRdb to between 2017 and 2020). Notes on the research overall: Peripheral blood samples were taken at the time of initial diagnosis, prior to any treatment. For training and testing, the 100 or so patients in the discovery cohort were randomly divided in a 7:3 ratio. Following sampling, methimazole starting at 30 mg daily was given to hyperthyroidism patients, and high-dose intravenous methylprednisolone was given to ophthalmopathy patients. Whether ophthalmopathy could be predicted prospectively was tested in an independent validation cohort made up of under 20 hyperthyroidism patients plus 17 patients who later progressed to ophthalmopathy. According to the paper, TCR Vbeta CDR3 sequencing was carried out on more than 120 peripheral blood samples, which came from about 45 ophthalmopathy, 70 to 80 hyperthyroidism and roughly 17 progressor patients. The study also compared thyroid tissue and blood T-cell repertoires from 5 to 7 Graves' hyperthyroidism patients. To identify distinguishing TCR V-J signatures, a discovery cohort of roughly 100 patients was used, comprising 40 to 45 with Graves' ophthalmopathy and 55 to 65 with stable Graves' hyperthyroidism.

From the cysteine up to the phenylalanine, the CDR3 has a length of 15 residues. Just CDR3 DNA is preserved here, 45 bases in frame from base 1. The germline V gene specifies SGHRS as CDR1 and YFSETQ as CDR2. Relative to germline, V is 4 bases shorter and J is 0 bases shorter, with 12 bases between their ends. The TCR beta CDR3 regions were amplified from RNA transcripts. The TCR CDR3 was subjected to a first round of RT-PCR using the HTBI primer set and the Qiagen OneStep RT-PCR kit. The libraries were constructed in a second round of multiplex PCR and then size-selected and purified. The libraries were sequenced on an Illumina HiSeq2000 using paired-end 100 bp reads. Per the authors' processing: Raw data were processed with SOAPnuke, discarding reads with adapters, uncalled bases, mean Phred below 15, or no exact constant-primer or identifier match. COPE v1.2.5 was used to merge the high-quality paired reads, and each unique nucleotide sequence was defined as a clonotype. MiTCR v1.1 was used to align clonotypes to the IMGT TRBV, TRBD and TRBJ reference segments. The analysis included only V-J combinations with a frequency above 0.0001, which together covered 99% to 99.2% of the repertoires. A TCS score was defined as the ratio of F50 (clonal expansion) to E x V (chaos), with BLOSUM62-based TCRdist applied between CDR3 peptides within each V-J. Welch's t-statistics and random forest reduced several hundred V-J features to some 14, which were used in a naive Bayes classifier (R e1071). Through fastp at Q25 and MiXCR, TCRdb rebuilt clones from the public reads, retaining in-frame beta chains. Each CDR3 protein appears once, grouped with its most common genes and DNA. These V and J calls derive from TCRdb rather than the authors' analysis. The sample profile shows hundreds of thousands of distinct CDR3 sequences; under 15% of them were found once. Clones ranked in the top ten supply 9.2% of the sample.

The paper's findings and limits, for the study overall: A model built on a 13 V-J signature distinguished ophthalmopathy from stable hyperthyroidism, reaching 85% to 90% sensitivity and approximately 81% specificity in cross-validation and 80%/75% in testing. In validation, the model predicted progression to ophthalmopathy a median of about 6 months before onset, with roughly 71% sensitivity and more than 72% specificity. No statistical method was used to fix the sample size in advance, and group allocation was not hidden from the investigators. Most expanded thyroid clonotypes (frequency above 0.001) were also found in blood, which suggests that blood repertoires may mirror thyroid immune responses.

A patient counted as having stable Graves' hyperthyroidism if no progression to ophthalmopathy occurred over 18 months of follow-up. Hyperthyroidism patients were newly diagnosed, had a disease duration of under 2 months, and were aged 18 to 65 years. Any patient with an uncontrolled infection, another autoimmune disease, pregnancy or lactation was excluded. Clinical symptoms, serum thyroxine and TRAb, thyroid ultrasound, and orbital computed tomography formed the basis for the diagnoses. PBMCs were separated from approximately 10 ml of fresh peripheral blood using Ficoll-Paque density gradient centrifugation. Trizol reagent was used to extract total RNA, and RNA quality was then checked on an Agilent 2100 Bioanalyzer.

This clonotype was sampled from a young woman with Graves' hyperthyroidism. The sequenced sample consisted of blood. The V and J segments used are TRBV5-1 and TRBJ2-3; TRBD2 is a weak D gene call, 6 bases matching. Read as DNA, the sequence is TGCGCCAGCAGCAGTCGGGGGAGTAGCACAGATACGCAGTATTTT. It translates as CASSSRGSSTDTQYF.